Below, 16 T cell receptor beta chains from the same sample are listed, as sequenced in a study of human T cells and chemical hapten exposure. A single record per CDR3 protein comes from TCRdb applying MiXCR to the RACE reads. The data hold around 92,000 distinct CDR3 sequences, with roughly 10% observed a single time. The time point denotes: pre-sensitization, week 0. Treatment given: therapeutic diphenylcyclopropenone sensitization with weekly scalp DPC. The sample here was whole blood, taken in connection with sensitization to the hapten diphenylcyclopropenone (DPC). The origin of the receptors is a woman aged 60 to 75 with alopecia areata. Some clones in this sample may be carry-over from other donors' samples.

V usage is TRBV4-2 and J usage is TRBJ2-5; D might be TRBD1 (5 bases). V lost 1 base and J lost 2, with 11 bases in between. This CDR3 comprises 15 residues. CDR1 and CDR2 from the germline V gene are LGHNA and YNFKEQ. CDR3 nucleotides: TGTGCCAGCAGCCAAGGAGGCGGACAACAAGAGACCCAGTACTTC. This gives the protein CASSQGGGQQETQYF.

This clonotype has ten or more counts. The chain uses TRBV4-1 and TRBJ2-2, with 11 bases that match TRBD1. V dropped 2 bases and J dropped 5; count of bases not matched to a gene: 4. The CDR3 totals 16 residues. Germline CDR1 and CDR2: MGHRA and YSYEKL. In DNA, the CDR3 is TGCGCCAGCAGCCAATTGGACAGGGGGCGGACCGGGGAGCTGTTTTTT. Translating gives CASSQLDRGRTGELFF.

This clonotype came up many times. This chain joins TRBV12-3 or TRBV12-4 and TRBJ1-5; perhaps TRBD1 as D (5 bases). The CDR3 is 15 residues long. Trimming took 6 bases from V and 3 from J, leaving 15 bases between them. The CDR3 DNA reads as TGTGCCAGCAGGCCGGGGACTCTGGCCAATCAGCCCCAGCATTTT. As protein: CASRPGTLANQPQHF.

Many counts were recorded for this clonotype. The chain is built from TRBV6-5 and TRBJ2-7; D is perhaps TRBD2 (6 bases). Germline V gene data show CDR1 as MNHEY and CDR2 as SVGAGI. This CDR3 is 17 amino acids long. V was shortened by 6 bases and J by 0 bases, with 21 bases between the two germline ends. The CDR3 region has the DNA TGTGCCAGCAGCTACGTCATGGGGACTTCCTCCTCCTACGAGCAGTACTTC. As protein: CASSYVMGTSSSYEQYF.

This clonotype appeared many times. The CDR3 is CASSQDRGSSRQTQYF. DNA of the CDR3: TGCGCCAGCAGCCAAGATAGGGGCTCCTCCAGACAGACCCAGTACTTC. V usage is TRBV4-1 and J usage is TRBJ2-5; perhaps TRBD1 as D (5 bases). The CDR3 is made up of 16 amino acids. Trimming shortened V by 0 bases and J by 6 bases, and 17 bases separated the two germline ends. Germline values: CDR1 MGHRA, CDR2 YSYEKL.

This clonotype has more than one count but fewer than ten. The chain recombines TRBV9 with TRBJ2-3, with 7 bases fitting TRBD2. J was trimmed by 0 bases and V by 4 bases; bases with no gene match: 8. Per germline, CDR1 SGDLS and CDR2 YYNGEE. The CDR3 sequence is 16 residues long. This chain's CDR3 is CASSLGGTESTDTQYF. CDR3 nucleotide sequence: TGTGCCAGCAGCCTGGGGGGGACTGAAAGCACAGATACGCAGTATTTT.

The sample holds a few counts of this clonotype. The chain is built from TRBV15 and TRBJ2-1, with 8 nucleotides matching TRBD1. The CDR3 totals 15 residues. Germline V gene data show CDR1 as LNHNV and CDR2 as YYDKDF (reference sequence). After removal of 4 bases from V and 7 bases from J, the junction contained 9 bases not matched to a gene. The CDR3 DNA follows: TGTGCCACCAGCACCGACCAGGGGGCCCTAAATGAGCAGTTCTTC. This gives the protein CATSTDQGALNEQFF.

V is TRBV2 and J is TRBJ2-7; 7 bases fit TRBD1. Germline loops: CDR1 SNHLY, CDR2 FYNNEI. The CDR3 loop spans 14 amino acids. The V segment lost 7 bases and the J segment 1 base; nucleotides outside the gene matches: 7. The CDR3 here is CASIRVTGSYEQYF. The CDR3 DNA sequence: TGTGCCAGCATAAGGGTGACAGGGTCCTACGAGCAGTACTTC.

This clonotype has at least ten counts. The rearrangement links TRBV5-1 to TRBJ2-3, with 16 bases aligning to TRBD2. V was pared by 4 bases and J by 2 bases, with 4 bases of the junction left unmatched. This CDR3 is 17 amino acids long. CDR1 and CDR2 (germline): SGHRS, YFSETQ. In DNA form, the CDR3 reads TGCGCCAGCAGCCCGGGACTAGCGGGGGGGCACACAGATACGCAGTATTTT. Protein: CASSPGLAGGHTDTQYF.

This clonotype was counted at least ten times. This rearrangement joins TRBV6-6 to TRBJ2-5, with D tentatively TRBD2 (6 bases). The CDR3 runs 14 residues. V was shortened by 7 bases and J by 5 bases, with 17 bases between the two germline ends. Germline V gene sequence: CDR1 MNHNY, CDR2 SVGAGI (reference sequence). CDR3 nucleotides: TGTGCCAGCATCCCTCTGGGGAGGAGCGAGACCCAGTACTTC. Amino acid sequence: CASIPLGRSETQYF.

This clonotype occurred many times. A read error may account for a junction end that differs from germline. The chain carries TRBV7-7 and TRBJ2-5; 7 bases match TRBD2. The V gene's germline CDR1 is SSHAT and CDR2 FNYEAQ (reference sequence). The CDR3 is made up of 15 amino acids. This CDR3 reads CASSHGLDSPETQYF. DNA of the CDR3: TGTGCTAGCAGTCATGGACTAGATAGTCCAGAGACCCAGTACTTC.

This chain uses TRBV3-1 with TRBJ2-1, with D perhaps TRBD2 (6 bases). This CDR3 spans 14 amino acids. V lost 2 bases and J lost 12, with 17 bases in between. The germline V gene encodes CDR1 LGHDT and CDR2 YNNKEL (reference sequence). CDR3 coding DNA: TGTGCCAGCAGCCAAAGCGTGACGACTAGGCCGCAGTTCTTC. This translates into CASSQSVTTRPQFF.

This clonotype was seen repeatedly, ten times or more. The chain is built from TRBV6-2 or TRBV6-3 and TRBJ1-6; unclear D gene. Germline V gene lookup returns CDR1 MNHEY and CDR2 SVGEGT. The germline V and J ends were trimmed by 1 base and 10 bases, with 2 bases remaining between them. This CDR3 comprises 11 residues. The CDR3 reads CASSYFSPLHF. Here the CDR3 DNA reads TGTGCCAGCAGTTACTTCTCACCCCTCCACTTT.

This clonotype was found many times. The CDR3 DNA reads as TGCAGTGCCGGGTCTTCCAATCAGCCCCAGCATTTT. It specifies CSAGSSNQPQHF. The rearrangement joins TRBV20-1 to TRBJ1-5; D remains ambiguous. V was pared by 6 bases and J by 3 bases, with 9 bases between. The germline V gene encodes CDR1 DFQATT and CDR2 SNEGSKA (reference sequence). The CDR3 consists of 12 residues.

This clonotype has ten or more counts. The V gene is TRBV2, the J gene TRBJ1-5; tentative D call: TRBD1 (6 bases). The CDR3 has 14 residues. Germline lookup yields CDR1 SNHLY and CDR2 FYNNEI. V gave up 4 bases and J gave up 7 bases, with 14 bases separating them. CDR3 DNA: TGTGCCAGCAGTGTAAACAGGGTCGGCCAGCCCCAGCATTTT. Protein sequence: CASSVNRVGQPQHF. The variable domain in full, completed from reference TRBV2 and TRBJ1-5, reads EPEVTQTPSHQVTQMGQEVILRCVPISNHLYFYWYRQILGQKVEFLVSFYNNEISEKSEIFDDQFSVERPDGSNFTLKIRSTKLEDSAMYFCASSVNRVGQPQHFGDGTRLSIL.

This clonotype came up a few times. The chain links TRBV4-1 to TRBJ2-7; a weak D match, TRBD2 (6 bases). Germline lookup yields CDR1 MGHRA and CDR2 YSYEKL. There are 16 residues in the CDR3. V dropped 1 base and J dropped 2 bases, with 15 bases sitting between them. CDR3 residues: CASSQVGLTGAYEQYF. DNA of the CDR3: TGCGCCAGCAGCCAAGTGGGACTTACGGGCGCCTACGAGCAGTACTTC.